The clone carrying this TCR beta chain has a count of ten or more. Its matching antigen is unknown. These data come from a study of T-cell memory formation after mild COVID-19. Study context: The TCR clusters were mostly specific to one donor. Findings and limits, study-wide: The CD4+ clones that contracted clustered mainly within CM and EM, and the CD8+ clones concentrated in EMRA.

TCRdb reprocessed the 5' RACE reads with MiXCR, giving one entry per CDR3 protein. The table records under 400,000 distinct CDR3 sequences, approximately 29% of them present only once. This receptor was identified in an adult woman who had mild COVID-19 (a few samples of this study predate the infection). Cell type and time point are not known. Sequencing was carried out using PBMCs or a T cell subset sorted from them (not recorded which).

CDR3 nucleotide sequence: TGTGCCAGCAGCCACTCCTTCCGGGCCCCGAACACCGGGGAGCTGTTTTTT. Translated: CASSHSFRAPNTGELFF. The V gene is TRBV7-9, the J gene TRBJ2-2; D not resolved. Germline V lookup: CDR1 SEHNR, CDR2 FQNEAQ (reference sequence). Trimming took off 5 bases at V and 0 bases at J, with 16 bases between the two ends. The CDR3 length is 17 residues.